This T cell receptor beta chain comes out of a study of shared clonotypes between healthy human individuals. Study context: With ages of 18 to 49, the donors were a couple of women and a few men. Each donor contributed plates that comprised three CD4 naive, three CD4 memory, two CD8 naive and one CD8 memory.

Germline CDR1 MDHEN, CDR2 SYDVKM. The length of the CDR3 is 15 residues. Comments on this clone: Sequence at one end of the junction differs from germline and may be a read error.

Method: immunoSEQ multiplex PCR; TCRdb's copy keeps in-frame clones and lacks some. The table has some 2,500,000 clones, more than 85% seen once. This chain uses TRBV28 with TRBJ1-5; 7 positions match TRBD1. The clonotype comes from a man aged 18 to 35 in good health. Some clones in this sample may be carry-over from other donors' samples. Input material: naive CD4+ T cells from PBMCs. Noted subset: CD45RA+ positively selected. CDR3 amino acids: CASNLRGRKNQPQHF. The CDR3 nucleotides are TGTGCCAGCAATTTAAGGGGGCGGAAGAATCAGCCCCAGCATTTT.